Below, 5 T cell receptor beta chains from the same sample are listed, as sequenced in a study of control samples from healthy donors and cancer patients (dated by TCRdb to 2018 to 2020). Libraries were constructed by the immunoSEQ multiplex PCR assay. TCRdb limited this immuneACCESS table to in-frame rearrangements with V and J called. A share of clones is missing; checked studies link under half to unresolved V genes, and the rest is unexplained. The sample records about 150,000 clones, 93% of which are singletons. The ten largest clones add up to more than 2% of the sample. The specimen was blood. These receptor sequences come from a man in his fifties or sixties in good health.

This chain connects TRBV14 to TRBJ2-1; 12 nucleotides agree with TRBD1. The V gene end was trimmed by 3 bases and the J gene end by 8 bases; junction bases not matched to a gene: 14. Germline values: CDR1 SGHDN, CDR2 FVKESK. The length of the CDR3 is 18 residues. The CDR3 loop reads CASSQERYRDRGLDEQFF. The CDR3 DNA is TGTGCCAGCAGCCAGGAAAGATACCGGGACAGGGGGCTCGATGAGCAGTTCTTC.

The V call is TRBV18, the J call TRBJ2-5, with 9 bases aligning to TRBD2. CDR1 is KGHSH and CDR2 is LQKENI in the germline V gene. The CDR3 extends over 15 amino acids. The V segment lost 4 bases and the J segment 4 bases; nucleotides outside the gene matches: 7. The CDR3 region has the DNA TGTGCCAGCTCACGACGGACTAGCGCGGGAGAGACCCAGTACTTC. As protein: CASSRRTSAGETQYF.

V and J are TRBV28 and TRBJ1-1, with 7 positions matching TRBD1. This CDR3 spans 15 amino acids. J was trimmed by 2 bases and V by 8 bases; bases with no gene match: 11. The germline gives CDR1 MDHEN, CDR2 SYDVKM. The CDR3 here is CASEPGGGINTEAFF. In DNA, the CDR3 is TGTGCCAGCGAACCGGGAGGGGGCATCAACACTGAAGCTTTCTTT.

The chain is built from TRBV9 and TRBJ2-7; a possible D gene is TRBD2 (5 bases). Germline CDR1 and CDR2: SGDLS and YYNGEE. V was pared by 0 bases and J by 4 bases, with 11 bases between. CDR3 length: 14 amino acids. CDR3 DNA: TGTGCCAGCAGCGTAGCTCTGGGCGGGTACGAGCAGTACTTC. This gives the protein CASSVALGGYEQYF. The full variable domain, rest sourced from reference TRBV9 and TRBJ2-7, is DSGVTQTPKHLITATGQRVTLRCSPRSGDLSVYWYQQSLDQGLQFLIQYYNGEERAKGNILERFSAQQFPDLHSELNLSSLELGDSALYFCASSVALGGYEQYFGPGTRLTVT.

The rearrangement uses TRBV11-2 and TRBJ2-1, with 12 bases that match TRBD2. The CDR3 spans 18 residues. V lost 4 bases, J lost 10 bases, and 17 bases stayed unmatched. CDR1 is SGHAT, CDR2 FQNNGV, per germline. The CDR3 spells CASSSKRTTSGSFREQFF. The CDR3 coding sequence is TGTGCCAGCAGCTCCAAACGCACGACTAGCGGGAGTTTCAGGGAGCAGTTCTTC.